A selection of T cell receptor beta chains follows, all from one sample in a study of shared clonotypes between healthy human individuals. Produced via immunoSEQ multiplex PCR; TCRdb's table is partial and in-frame only. The sample lists roughly 2,300,000 clones; around 92% were seen once. The sample was naive CD4+ T cells from PBMCs. Receptor source: a man aged 18 to 29 in good health. Some clones in this sample may be carry-over from other donors' samples. The CDR3 runs from the conserved cysteine through the conserved F or W. A D gene is named only where the DNA matches it firmly.

j_gene	d_gene	v_gene	CDR3nt	CDR3aa
TRBJ2-3	TRBD2	TRBV28	TGTGCCAGCGGGGGGACTAGCAAGGGGAGAGATACGCAGTATTTT	CASGGTSKGRDTQYF
TRBJ2-1	.	TRBV28	TGTGCCAGCAGTTCTTTTGCCTGGCCTCGAGCTGAGCAGTTCTTC	CASSSFAWPRAEQFF
TRBJ2-3	TRBD2	TRBV5-1	TGCGCCAGCAGCGCCGGGACTAGCGGAGACACAGATACGCAGTATTTT	CASSAGTSGDTDTQYF
TRBJ1-1	.	TRBV5-6	TGTGCCAGCAGCTCGGAGGGCAGGGACACTGAAGCTTTCTTT	CASSSEGRDTEAFF
TRBJ1-3	TRBD1	TRBV4-1	TGCGCCAGCAGCCAACCACAGGGGGCTGGTGGAAACACCATATATTTT	CASSQPQGAGGNTIYF
TRBJ2-1	.	TRBV23-1	TGCGCCAGCAGTCTAGAAGGGACGCTAGAACACAATGAGCAGTTCTTC	CASSLEGTLEHNEQFF
TRBJ1-5	.	TRBV28	TGTGCCAGCAGTCCCCCCGGGACTTTAAATCAGCCCCAGCATTTT	CASSPPGTLNQPQHF
TRBJ2-7	.	TRBV28	TGTGCCAGCAGTTTACAGGGGCCCAACTACGAGCAGTACTTC	CASSLQGPNYEQYF
TRBJ2-7	.	TRBV6-1	TGTGCCAGCAGTGAAAGCACCCTCTACGAGCAGTACTTC	CASSESTLYEQYF
TRBJ2-7	TRBD1	TRBV2	TGTGCCAGCAACCCGGTGGGGCAGGGGGCCTACGAGCAGTACTTC	CASNPVGQGAYEQYF
TRBJ1-2	.	TRBV6-1	TGTGCCAGCTTTAAGGACAACAATCGAGGTGGCTACACCTTC	CASFKDNNRGGYTF
TRBJ1-1	TRBD1	TRBV7-3	TGTGCCAGCAGCTCCCGACAGGGAGAAGCTTTCTTT	CASSSRQGEAFF
TRBJ2-3	TRBD1	TRBV4-3	TGCGCCAGCAGCCAATCCTTCCAGGGGGCAACAGATACGCAGTATTTT	CASSQSFQGATDTQYF
TRBJ2-1	TRBD2	TRBV7-3	TGTGCCAGCAGCCCCCGGGGGAGCGGGAGGGCCGTGGTGCAGTTCTTC	CASSPRGSGRAVVQFF
TRBJ1-5	.	TRBV5-1	TGCGCCAGCAGCTTGACCGGGAGGGATCAGCCCCAGCATTTT	CASSLTGRDQPQHF
TRBJ1-6	.	TRBV7-9	TGTGCCAGCAGCTTAGCGGGGGAGCGTACGTCACCCCTCCACTTT	CASSLAGERTSPLHF